The present T cell receptor (beta chain) was sequenced within a study of PD-1 blockade in mismatch repair-deficient tumors. Looking at the study overall: Patients had about 13 mismatch repair-deficient cancer types and were previously treated and progressing.

The table came from immunoSEQ multiplex PCR; TCRdb's copy has only in-frame clones and leaves some out. Of 100,000 or so clones listed, under 90% are singletons. Every patient had mismatch repair deficiency by PCR or immunohistochemistry. TCRs were sequenced from a few patients responding to pembrolizumab. Study-wide findings and caveats: Tumor-resident clones, often absent from pretreatment blood, expanded after pembrolizumab and then contracted.

For this clone: Antigen: not known.

Germline values: CDR1 SGHRS, CDR2 YFSETQ. V shed 1 base and J shed 7 bases, with 11 bases lying between them. This CDR3 region has 13 residues. The specimen comprised peripheral blood, sampled roughly 35 weeks after starting pembrolizumab. The V gene is TRBV5-1, the J gene TRBJ1-1; D uncertain. The TCR originated in an adult with mismatch repair-deficient cancer. The CDR3: CASSLSSVSEAFF. DNA for the CDR3: TGCGCCAGCAGCTTGTCCAGTGTCAGTGAAGCTTTCTTT.